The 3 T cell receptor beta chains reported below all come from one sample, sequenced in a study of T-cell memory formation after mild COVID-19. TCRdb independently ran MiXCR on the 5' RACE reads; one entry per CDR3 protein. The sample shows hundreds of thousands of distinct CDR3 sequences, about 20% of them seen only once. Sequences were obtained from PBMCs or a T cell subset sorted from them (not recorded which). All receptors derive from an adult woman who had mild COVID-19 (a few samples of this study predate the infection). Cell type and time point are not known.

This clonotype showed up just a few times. CDR3 protein: CASSLVVNTGELFF. The CDR3, as DNA: TGTGCCAGCAGTTTAGTGGTGAACACCGGGGAGCTGTTTTTT. The chain employs TRBV12-3 or TRBV12-4 and TRBJ2-2; D not resolved. Trimming took 1 base from V and 1 from J, leaving 4 bases between them. The CDR3 totals 14 residues.

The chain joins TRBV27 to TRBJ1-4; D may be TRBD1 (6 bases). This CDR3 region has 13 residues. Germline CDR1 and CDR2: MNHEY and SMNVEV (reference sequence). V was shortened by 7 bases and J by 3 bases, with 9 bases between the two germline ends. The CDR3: CASTGAANEKLFF. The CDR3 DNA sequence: TGTGCCAGCACGGGGGCAGCTAATGAAAAACTGTTTTTT.

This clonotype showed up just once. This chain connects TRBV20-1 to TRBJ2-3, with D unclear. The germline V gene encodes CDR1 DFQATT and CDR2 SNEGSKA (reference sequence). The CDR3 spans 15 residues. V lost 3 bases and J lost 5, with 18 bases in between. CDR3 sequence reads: CSASLTTSTGDTQYF. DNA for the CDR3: TGCAGTGCTAGCCTTACTACCTCTACCGGAGATACGCAGTATTTT.